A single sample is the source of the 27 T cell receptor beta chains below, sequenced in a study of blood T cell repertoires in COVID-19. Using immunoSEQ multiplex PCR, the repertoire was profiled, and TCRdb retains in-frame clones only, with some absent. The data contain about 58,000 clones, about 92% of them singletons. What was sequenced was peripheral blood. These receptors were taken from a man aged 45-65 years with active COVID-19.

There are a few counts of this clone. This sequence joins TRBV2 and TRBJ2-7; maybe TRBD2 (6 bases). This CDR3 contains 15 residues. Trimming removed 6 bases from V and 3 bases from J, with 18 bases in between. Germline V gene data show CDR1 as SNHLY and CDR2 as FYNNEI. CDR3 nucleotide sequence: TGTGCCAGCAGCGCCCCTAGGACTATAAACTACGAGCAGTACTTC. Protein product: CASSAPRTINYEQYF. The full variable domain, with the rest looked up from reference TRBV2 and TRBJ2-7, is EPEVTQTPSHQVTQMGQEVILRCVPISNHLYFYWYRQILGQKVEFLVSFYNNEISEKSEIFDDQFSVERPDGSNFTLKIRSTKLEDSAMYFCASSAPRTINYEQYFGPGTRLTVT.

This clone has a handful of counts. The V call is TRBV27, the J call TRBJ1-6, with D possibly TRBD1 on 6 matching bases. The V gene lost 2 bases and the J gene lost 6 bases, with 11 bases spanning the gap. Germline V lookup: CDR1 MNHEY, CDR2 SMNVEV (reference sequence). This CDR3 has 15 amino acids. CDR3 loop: CASSLVGQSNSPLHF. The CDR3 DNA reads TGTGCCAGCAGTTTAGTCGGACAGTCTAATTCACCCCTCCACTTT.

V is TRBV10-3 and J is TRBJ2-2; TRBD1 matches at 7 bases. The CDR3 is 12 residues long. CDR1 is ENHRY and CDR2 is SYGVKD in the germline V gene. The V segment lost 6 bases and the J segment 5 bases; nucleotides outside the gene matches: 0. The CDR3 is CAIRQGTGELFF. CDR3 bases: TGTGCCATCAGACAGGGGACCGGGGAGCTGTTTTTT.

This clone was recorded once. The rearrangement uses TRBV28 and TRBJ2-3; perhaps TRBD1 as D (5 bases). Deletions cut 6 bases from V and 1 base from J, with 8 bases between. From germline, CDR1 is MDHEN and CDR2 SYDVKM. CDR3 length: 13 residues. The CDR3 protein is CASSPTGTDTQYF. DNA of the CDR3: TGTGCCAGCAGCCCGACAGGCACAGATACGCAGTATTTT. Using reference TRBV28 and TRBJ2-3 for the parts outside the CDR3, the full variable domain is DVKVTQSSRYLVKRTGEKVFLECVQDMDHENMFWYRQDPGLGLRLIYFSYDVKMKEKGDIPEGYSVSREKKERFSLILESASTNQTSMYLCASSPTGTDTQYFGPGTRLTVL.

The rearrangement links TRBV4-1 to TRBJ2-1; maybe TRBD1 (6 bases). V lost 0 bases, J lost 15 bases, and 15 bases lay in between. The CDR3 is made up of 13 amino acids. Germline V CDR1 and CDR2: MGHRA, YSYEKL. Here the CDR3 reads CASSQEAPGHTFF. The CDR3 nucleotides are TGCGCCAGCAGCCAAGAAGCCCCGGGACACACGTTCTTC.

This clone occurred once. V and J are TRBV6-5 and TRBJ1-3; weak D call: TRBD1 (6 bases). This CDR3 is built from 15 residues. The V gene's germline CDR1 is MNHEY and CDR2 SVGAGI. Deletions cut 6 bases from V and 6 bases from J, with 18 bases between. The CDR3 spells CASSLGGAPKNTIYF. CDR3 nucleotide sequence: TGTGCCAGCAGCCTCGGGGGGGCACCAAAAAACACCATATATTTT.

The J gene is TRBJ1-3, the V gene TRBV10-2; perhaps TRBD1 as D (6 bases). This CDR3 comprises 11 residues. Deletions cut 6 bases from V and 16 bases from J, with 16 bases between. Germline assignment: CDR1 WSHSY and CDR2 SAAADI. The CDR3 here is CASRDAGTTYF. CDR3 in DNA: TGCGCCAGCAGGGATGCCGGGACAACCTATTTT.

The CDR3 bases are TGTGCCAGCGGTCAGGGAGGGAACTATGGCTACACCTTC. Protein: CASGQGGNYGYTF. V gene TRBV13 combines with J gene TRBJ1-2; perhaps TRBD1 as D (5 bases). V was pared by 8 bases and J by 2 bases, with 12 bases between. This CDR3 comprises 13 residues. Germline CDR1 is PRHDT and CDR2 is FYEKMQ (reference sequence).

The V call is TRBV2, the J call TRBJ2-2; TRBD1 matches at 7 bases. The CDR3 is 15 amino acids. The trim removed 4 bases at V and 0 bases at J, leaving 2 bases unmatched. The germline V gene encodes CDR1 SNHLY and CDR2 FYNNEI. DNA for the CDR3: TGTGCCAGCAGTGCCGACAGGGCGAACACCGGGGAGCTGTTTTTT. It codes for CASSADRANTGELFF.

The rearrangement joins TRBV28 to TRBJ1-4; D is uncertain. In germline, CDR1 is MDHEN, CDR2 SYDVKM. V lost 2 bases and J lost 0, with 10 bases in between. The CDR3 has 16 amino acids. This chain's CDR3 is CASSLGVKATNEKLFF. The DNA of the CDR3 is TGTGCCAGCAGTTTAGGAGTCAAAGCAACTAATGAAAAACTGTTTTTT.

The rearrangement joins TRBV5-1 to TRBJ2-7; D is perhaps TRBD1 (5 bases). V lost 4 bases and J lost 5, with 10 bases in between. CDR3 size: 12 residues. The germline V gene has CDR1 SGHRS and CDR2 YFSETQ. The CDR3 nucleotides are TGCGCCAGCAGCATCTCAGGGAACGAGCAGTACTTC. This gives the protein CASSISGNEQYF. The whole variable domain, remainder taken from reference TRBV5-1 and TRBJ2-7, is KAGVTQTPRYLIKTRGQQVTLSCSPISGHRSVSWYQQTPGQGLQFLFEYFSETQRNKGNFPGRFSGRQFSNSRSEMNVSTLELGDSALYLCASSISGNEQYFGPGTRLTVT.

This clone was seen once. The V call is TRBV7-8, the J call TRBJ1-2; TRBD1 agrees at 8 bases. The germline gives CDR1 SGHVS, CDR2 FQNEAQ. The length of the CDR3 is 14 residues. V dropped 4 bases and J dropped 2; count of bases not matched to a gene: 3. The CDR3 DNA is TGTGCCAGCAGCTACCGACAGGGGAACTATGGCTACACCTTC. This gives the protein CASSYRQGNYGYTF.

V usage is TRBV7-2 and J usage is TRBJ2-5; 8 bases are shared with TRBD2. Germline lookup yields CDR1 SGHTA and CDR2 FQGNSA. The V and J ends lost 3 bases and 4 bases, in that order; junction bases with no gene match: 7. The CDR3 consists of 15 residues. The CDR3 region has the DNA TGTGCCAGCAGCTTGCCCGGGACTAGAACAGAGACCCAGTACTTC. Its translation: CASSLPGTRTETQYF.

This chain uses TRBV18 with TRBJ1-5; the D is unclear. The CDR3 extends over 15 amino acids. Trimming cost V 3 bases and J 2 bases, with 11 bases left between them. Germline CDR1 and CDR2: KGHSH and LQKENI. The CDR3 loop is CASSPMGAGNQPQHF. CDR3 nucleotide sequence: TGTGCCAGCTCACCGATGGGAGCGGGCAATCAGCCCCAGCATTTT.

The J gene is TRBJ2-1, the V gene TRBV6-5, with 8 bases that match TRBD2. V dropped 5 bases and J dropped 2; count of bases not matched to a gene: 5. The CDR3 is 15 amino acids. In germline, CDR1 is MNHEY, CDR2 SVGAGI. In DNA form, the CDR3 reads TGTGCCAGCAGTCACATAGCGGGAACCTACAATGAGCAGTTCTTC. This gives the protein CASSHIAGTYNEQFF.

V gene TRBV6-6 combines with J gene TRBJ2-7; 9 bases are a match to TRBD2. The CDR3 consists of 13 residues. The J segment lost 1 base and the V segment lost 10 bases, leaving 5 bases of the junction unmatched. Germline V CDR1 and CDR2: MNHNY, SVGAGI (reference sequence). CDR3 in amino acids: CATRLAESYEQYF. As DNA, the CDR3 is TGTGCCACCCGACTAGCGGAGTCCTACGAGCAGTACTTC.

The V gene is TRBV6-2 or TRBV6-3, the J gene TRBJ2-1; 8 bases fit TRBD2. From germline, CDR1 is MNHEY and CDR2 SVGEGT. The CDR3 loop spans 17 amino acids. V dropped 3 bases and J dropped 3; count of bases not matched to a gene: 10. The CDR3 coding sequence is TGTGCCAGCAGTTATTCCCCAATAGCGGGGATCTACAATGAGCAGTTCTTC. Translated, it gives CASSYSPIAGIYNEQFF.

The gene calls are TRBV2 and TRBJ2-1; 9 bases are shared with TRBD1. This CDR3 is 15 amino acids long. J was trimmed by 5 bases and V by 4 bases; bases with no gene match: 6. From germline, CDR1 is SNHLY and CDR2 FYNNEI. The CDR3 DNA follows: TGTGCCAGCAGTGCCGACAGGGGGAGTCACAATGAGCAGTTCTTC. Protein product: CASSADRGSHNEQFF.

In DNA, the CDR3 is TGTGCCAGCAGCCCAAGACAGCTCACTGAAGCTTTCTTT. Its protein is CASSPRQLTEAFF. V is TRBV12-3 or TRBV12-4 and J is TRBJ1-1; weak D call: TRBD1 (5 bases). Between the trimmed V and J ends, which lost 6 bases and 4 bases, there was a span of 12 bases. The CDR3 loop spans 13 amino acids.

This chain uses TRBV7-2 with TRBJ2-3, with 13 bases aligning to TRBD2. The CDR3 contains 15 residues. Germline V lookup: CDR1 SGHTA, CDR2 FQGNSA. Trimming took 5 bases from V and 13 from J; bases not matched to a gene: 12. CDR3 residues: CASSGGLAGPTKEYF. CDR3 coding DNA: TGTGCCAGCAGCGGGGGACTAGCGGGGCCAACAAAGGAGTATTTT.

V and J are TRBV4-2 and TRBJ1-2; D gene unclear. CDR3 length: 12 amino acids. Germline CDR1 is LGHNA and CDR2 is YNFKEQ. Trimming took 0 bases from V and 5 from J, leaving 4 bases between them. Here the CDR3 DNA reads TGTGCCAGCAGCCAAGATCCGTATGGCTACACCTTC. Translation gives CASSQDPYGYTF.

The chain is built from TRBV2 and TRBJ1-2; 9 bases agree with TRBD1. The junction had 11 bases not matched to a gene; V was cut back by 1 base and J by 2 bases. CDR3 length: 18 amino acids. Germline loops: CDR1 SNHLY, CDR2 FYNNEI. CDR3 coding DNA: TGTGCCAGCAGTGAAGAACAGGGGGCTTTCATCGCAAACTATGGCTACACCTTC. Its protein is CASSEEQGAFIANYGYTF.

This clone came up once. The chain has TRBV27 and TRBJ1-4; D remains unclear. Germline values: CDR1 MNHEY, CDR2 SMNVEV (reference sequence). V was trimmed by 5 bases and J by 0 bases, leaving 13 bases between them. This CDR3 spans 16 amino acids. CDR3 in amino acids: CASSLSIQPTNEKLFF. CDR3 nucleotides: TGTGCCAGCAGTCTCTCGATACAACCAACTAATGAAAAACTGTTTTTT.

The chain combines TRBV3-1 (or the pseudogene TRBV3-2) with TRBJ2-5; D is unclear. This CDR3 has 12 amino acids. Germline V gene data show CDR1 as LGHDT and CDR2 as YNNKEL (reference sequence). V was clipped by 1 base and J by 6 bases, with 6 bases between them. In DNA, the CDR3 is TGTGCCAGCAGCCAAGGGCCGCAGACCCAGTACTTC. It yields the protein CASSQGPQTQYF.

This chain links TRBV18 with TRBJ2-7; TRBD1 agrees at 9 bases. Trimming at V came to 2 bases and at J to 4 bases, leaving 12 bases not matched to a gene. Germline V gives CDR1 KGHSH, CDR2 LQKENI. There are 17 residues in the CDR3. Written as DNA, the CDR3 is TGTGCCAGCTCACCAGACGCCCCCGGGACAGGGAGTTACGAGCAGTACTTC. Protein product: CASSPDAPGTGSYEQYF.

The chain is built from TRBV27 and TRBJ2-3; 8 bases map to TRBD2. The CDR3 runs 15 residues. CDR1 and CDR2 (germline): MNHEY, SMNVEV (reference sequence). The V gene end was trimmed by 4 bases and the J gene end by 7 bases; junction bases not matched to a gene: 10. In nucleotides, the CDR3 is TGTGCCAGCAGTTCCCTCTCGGGGGGGGCTAATACGCAGTATTTT. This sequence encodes CASSSLSGGANTQYF.

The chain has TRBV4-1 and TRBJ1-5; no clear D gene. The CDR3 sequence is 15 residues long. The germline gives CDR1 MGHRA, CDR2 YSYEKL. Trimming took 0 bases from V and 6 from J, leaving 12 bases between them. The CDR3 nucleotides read TGCGCCAGCAGCCAAGATCGAGGAGGGCTTCAGCCCCAGCATTTT. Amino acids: CASSQDRGGLQPQHF.